Presented here are 24 T cell receptor beta chains from one specimen sequenced in a study of persistence of HIV-infected CD4 T cells. Nonspecific anti-CD3/anti-CD28 bead stimulation represents the broad CD4+ T cell repertoire. CD4+ T cells upregulating both CD40 ligand and CD69 were sorted as responding cells. No cognate antigen is known for these TCRs. The immunoSEQ assay was version 4, run in survey mode. Sequencing was performed with immunoSEQ multiplex PCR; in TCRdb, only in-frame clones are kept and a portion is missing. The table shows about 45,000 clones, with around 90% occurring only once. Sequenced here: CD4+ T cells sorted from PBMCs after approximately 19-hour stimulation, sampled from a patient who received antiretroviral therapy. These receptors came from an adult woman with HIV who was CMV-seropositive.

CDR3 coding DNA: TGTGCCAGCAGCCAAGGAAGCATCGCGGGGGAGCAGTACTTC. Translated, it gives CASSQGSIAGEQYF. This sequence joins TRBV3-1 (or the pseudogene TRBV3-2) and TRBJ2-7; a possible D gene is TRBD2 (6 bases). The CDR3 runs 14 residues. V lost 1 base and J 7 bases, leaving 14 bases between the germline ends. The germline CDR1 and CDR2 sequences are LGHDT and YNNKEL (reference sequence).

This clone has a single count. CDR3 residues: CASSAWDSQNTEAFF. CDR3 nucleotide sequence: TGTGCCAGCAGCGCATGGGACAGCCAAAACACTGAAGCTTTCTTT. The rearrangement links TRBV3-1 (or the pseudogene TRBV3-2) to TRBJ1-1, with 7 bases matching TRBD1. In germline, CDR1 is LGHDT, CDR2 YNNKEL (reference sequence). V dropped 5 bases and J dropped 2; count of bases not matched to a gene: 8. The CDR3 sequence is 15 residues long.

The rearrangement uses TRBV27 and TRBJ1-2; 8 bases are shared with TRBD1. The germline V gene has CDR1 MNHEY and CDR2 SMNVEV (reference sequence). The junction had 14 bases not matched to a gene; V was cut back by 5 bases and J by 0 bases. The CDR3 covers 18 residues. The CDR3 here is CASSTQGQGPFANYGYTF. The CDR3 nucleotides are TGTGCCAGCAGTACACAAGGACAGGGCCCATTTGCTAACTATGGCTACACCTTC.

The V and J genes are TRBV5-8 and TRBJ1-5; TRBD1 might be the D (5 bases). V was clipped by 4 bases and J by 6 bases, with 11 bases between them. The CDR3 consists of 13 residues. From germline, CDR1 is SGHTS and CDR2 YDEGEE. For the CDR3, the DNA is TGTGCCAGCAGCCGAAGGGGAGCTCAGCCCCAGCATTTT. It codes for CASSRRGAQPQHF. The variable domain in full, with the rest retrieved from reference TRBV5-8 and TRBJ1-5, is EAGVTQSPTHLIKTRGQQATLRCSPISGHTSVYWYQQALGLGLQFLLWYDEGEERNRGNFPPRFSGRQFPNYSSELNVNALELEDSALYLCASSRRGAQPQHFGDGTRLSIL.

This rearrangement joins TRBV29-1 to TRBJ2-3; 9 bases match TRBD2. CDR1 SQVTM and CDR2 ANQGSEA come from the germline V gene. This CDR3 spans 15 amino acids. The V gene end was trimmed by 6 bases and the J gene end by 2 bases; junction bases not matched to a gene: 9. The CDR3 is CSVVTSGAYTDTQYF. The CDR3 DNA sequence: TGCAGCGTAGTGACTAGCGGAGCTTACACAGATACGCAGTATTTT.

The genes are TRBV2 and TRBJ2-5, with a weak D call TRBD1 (6 bases). The CDR3 runs to 14 residues. Germline CDR1 and CDR2: SNHLY and FYNNEI. V lost 3 bases, J lost 4 bases, and 12 bases lay in between. Here the CDR3 reads CASSESVRGETQYF. The CDR3 DNA is TGTGCCAGCAGTGAGTCTGTCAGGGGAGAGACCCAGTACTTC.

V and J are TRBV5-1 and TRBJ1-4, with TRBD1 matching over 8 bases. J lost 8 bases, V lost 4 bases, and 7 bases had no gene match. CDR3 length: 14 residues. Germline V gene sequence: CDR1 SGHRS, CDR2 YFSETQ. The CDR3 DNA is TGCGCCAGCAGCCGGACAGGGATGGGAGAAAAACTGTTTTTT. As protein: CASSRTGMGEKLFF.

This rearrangement joins TRBV3-1 (or the pseudogene TRBV3-2) to TRBJ2-5; D might be TRBD2 (7 bases). The CDR3 runs 18 residues. Trimming cost V 4 bases and J 0 bases, with 21 bases left between them. Germline V CDR1 and CDR2: LGHDT, YNNKEL (reference sequence). CDR3 amino acids: CASSPYWRGPGYQETQYF. The CDR3, as DNA: TGTGCCAGCAGCCCCTATTGGCGGGGGCCGGGGTACCAAGAGACCCAGTACTTC.

The chain carries TRBV5-1 and TRBJ1-2, with D possibly TRBD1 on 6 matching bases. Germline V gives CDR1 SGHRS, CDR2 YFSETQ. This CDR3 is built from 15 residues. V dropped 0 bases and J dropped 8 bases, with 17 bases sitting between them. This chain's CDR3 is CASSLAGGGAYGYTF. The CDR3 DNA reads as TGCGCCAGCAGCTTGGCGGGCGGGGGCGCATACGGCTACACCTTC.

The chain carries TRBV28 and TRBJ2-5; possible D gene TRBD2, 5 bases. The CDR3 length is 15 residues. Germline V gene sequence: CDR1 MDHEN, CDR2 SYDVKM. V gave up 2 bases and J gave up 5 bases, with 15 bases separating them. DNA of the CDR3: TGTGCCAGCAGTTTAAGAGGGCGCCTACAGGAGACCCAGTACTTC. This sequence encodes CASSLRGRLQETQYF.

This sequence joins TRBV15 and TRBJ2-7; no firm D call. This CDR3 contains 11 residues. Trimming cost V 8 bases and J 2 bases, with 7 bases left between them. The germline gives CDR1 LNHNV, CDR2 YYDKDF (reference sequence). In DNA, the CDR3 is TGTGCCACCTACGGTGCCTACGAGCAGTACGTC. This codes for CATYGAYEQYV.

The CDR3 region is CACTDRGGLNYGYTF. The CDR3 DNA is TGTGCCTGTACCGATCGGGGGGGGTTAAACTATGGCTACACCTTC. The chain links TRBV30 to TRBJ1-2; D may be TRBD1 (5 bases). Per the germline V gene, CDR1 is GTSNPN and CDR2 is SVGIG (reference sequence). The CDR3 is made up of 15 amino acids. With 6 bases removed from V and 2 bases from J, the gap between germline ends came to 19 bases.

This clone came up a few times. Other DNA sequences in the sample encode the same CDR3. The chain employs TRBV19 and TRBJ2-2; D remains ambiguous. CDR3 length: 14 residues. V was trimmed by 2 bases and J by 1 base, leaving 5 bases between them. Germline CDR1 and CDR2: LNHDA and SQIVND (reference sequence). Here the CDR3 reads CASSISRNTGELFF. CDR3 DNA sequence: TGTGCCAGTAGTATAAGCAGGAACACCGGGGAGCTGTTTTTT.

This chain links TRBV27 with TRBJ1-2; no firm D call. This CDR3 spans 13 amino acids. CDR1 and CDR2 from the germline V gene are MNHEY and SMNVEV (reference sequence). The V and J ends lost 0 bases and 4 bases respectively, with 6 bases between them. CDR3 region: CASSLSGFYGYTF. CDR3 nucleotides: TGTGCCAGCAGTTTATCGGGGTTCTATGGCTACACCTTC.

V and J are TRBV5-4 and TRBJ2-2, with 10 bases that match TRBD1. The germline gives CDR1 SGHNT, CDR2 YYREEE (reference sequence). This CDR3 region has 17 residues. V gave up 0 bases and J gave up 5 bases; unmatched junction bases: 7. The DNA for the CDR3 is TGTGCCAGCAGCTTGGCATCCGGGACAGGGGTGACCGGGGAGCTGTTTTTT. Its protein product is CASSLASGTGVTGELFF.

The chain joins TRBV5-4 to TRBJ2-1; D is unclear. The V end lost 6 bases, the J end lost 4 bases, and 11 bases lay between the germline ends. Germline V gene sequence: CDR1 SGHNT, CDR2 YYREEE (reference sequence). The CDR3 sequence is 13 residues long. The DNA of the CDR3 is TGTGCCAGCACCGCTCCCGATTACAATGAGCAGTTCTTC. It translates to CASTAPDYNEQFF.

In this sample, this clone turned up a few times. The chain recombines TRBV4-2 with TRBJ1-2, with D tentatively TRBD1 (5 bases). Germline V gene sequence: CDR1 LGHNA, CDR2 YNFKEQ. With 0 bases removed from V and 4 bases from J, the gap between germline ends came to 15 bases. This CDR3 is built from 16 residues. CDR3 sequence: CASSQDLWGTGYGYTF. CDR3 coding DNA: TGTGCCAGCAGCCAAGATCTATGGGGAACAGGCTATGGCTACACCTTC.

This CDR3 reads CASRLGSLEYGYTF. The CDR3 DNA reads TGTGCCAGTAGACTAGGGAGCCTGGAGTATGGCTACACCTTC. This chain connects TRBV19 to TRBJ1-2; no clear D. V lost 6 bases and J 5 bases, leaving 16 bases between the germline ends. The CDR3 consists of 14 residues. CDR1 is LNHDA and CDR2 is SQIVND in the germline V gene (reference sequence). Supplemented by reference TRBV19 and TRBJ1-2, the full variable domain reads DGGITQSPKYLFRKEGQNVTLSCEQNLNHDAMYWYRQDPGQGLRLIYYSQIVNDFQKGDIAEGYSVSREKKESFPLTVTSAQKNPTAFYLCASRLGSLEYGYTFGSGTRLTVV.

This clone has only a few counts. The chain employs TRBV6-6 and TRBJ1-2; perhaps TRBD1 as D (5 bases). The germline V gene has CDR1 MNHNY and CDR2 SVGAGI (reference sequence). V shed 5 bases and J shed 7 bases, with 17 bases lying between them. The CDR3 is made up of 14 amino acids. CDR3 DNA sequence: TGTGCCAGCAGTCCGAGGGGTGGGGGTCGTGGCTACACCTTC. It encodes CASSPRGGGRGYTF.

The chain recombines TRBV6-5 with TRBJ1-1; D is ambiguous. CDR3 length: 13 residues. V dropped 0 bases and J dropped 3 bases, with 5 bases sitting between them. The germline V gene encodes CDR1 MNHEY and CDR2 SVGAGI. The CDR3 DNA sequence: TGTGCCAGCAGTTACTCAGGTCACACTGAAGCTTTCTTT. Protein: CASSYSGHTEAFF.

The chain is built from TRBV5-1 and TRBJ1-1; no firm D call. The ends were cut back, 2 bases at V and 2 bases at J, with 10 bases in the middle. Germline V gene lookup returns CDR1 SGHRS and CDR2 YFSETQ. The CDR3 extends over 14 amino acids. CDR3 sequence (DNA): TGCGCCAGCAGCTTAGACATAGGAAACACTGAAGCTTTCTTT. Encoded protein: CASSLDIGNTEAFF.

To note about this clone: Other DNA sequences in the same sample also yield this CDR3. V and J are TRBV12-3 or TRBV12-4 and TRBJ1-2; tentative D call: TRBD1 (5 bases). The V end was cut by 6 bases, the J end by 12 bases, with 20 bases between. The CDR3 contains 13 residues. The CDR3 loop reads CASSLRRGGDNTF. Written as DNA, the CDR3 is TGTGCCAGCAGCCTCCGGCGGGGGGGGGATAACACCTTC.

V and J are TRBV15 and TRBJ1-6, with D perhaps TRBD1 (5 bases). The V and J ends lost 0 bases and 7 bases respectively, with 10 bases between them. This CDR3 has 15 residues. Germline V gene lookup returns CDR1 LNHNV and CDR2 YYDKDF (reference sequence). Here the CDR3 DNA reads TGTGCCACCAGCAGAGATAAGGGGACCAATTCACCCCTCCACTTT. Translated: CATSRDKGTNSPLHF.

This chain uses TRBV6-5 with TRBJ1-1; unclear D gene. The germline V gene encodes CDR1 MNHEY and CDR2 SVGAGI. Trimming shortened V by 8 bases and J by 0 bases, and 10 bases separated the two germline ends. The CDR3 is made up of 13 amino acids. The CDR3 bases are TGTGCCAGCCGAAAGCAGGTGAACACTGAAGCTTTCTTT. It is translated as CASRKQVNTEAFF.